Listed below are T cell receptor beta chains from one sample, sequenced in a study of T cell responses to AZD1222 COVID-19 vaccine. The assay was immunoSEQ multiplex PCR, and TCRdb's table has in-frame clones only and misses some. The sample includes more than 85,000 clones, about 90% seen only once; the top ten take under 10%. The sample was peripheral blood, taken on day 0 of AZD1222 vaccination. The receptors originated from an adult in good health. CDR3s include the opening cysteine and the closing phenylalanine or tryptophan. A D gene is named only where the DNA matches it firmly. The size entry is marked missing in some rows and otherwise reads once, few, many or a size class.

>NA|13|NA|TRBJ1-6|TRBV6-1
TGTGCCAGCAGTGAAGAAGGGAATTCACCCCTCCACTTT
CASSEEGNSPLHF
>NA|15|NA|TRBJ2-3|TRBV19
TGTGCCAGTAGTATAGTGATTTCTAGCACAGATACGCAGTATTTT
CASSIVISSTDTQYF
>TRBD1|16|NA|TRBJ2-2|TRBV5-1
TGCGCCAGCAGCTCCTCAGGGGGCTCGAACACCGGGGAGCTGTTTTTT
CASSSSGGSNTGELFF
>NA|16|NA|TRBJ2-5|TRBV9
TGTGCCAGCAGCGCCCCCCGGGACACGGGGGAAGAGACCCAGTACTTC
CASSAPRDTGEETQYF
>TRBD2|16|NA|TRBJ2-3|TRBV9
TGTGCCAGCAGCAGATTCGGGACTAGCGGCTCAGATACGCAGTATTTT
CASSRFGTSGSDTQYF
>TRBD1|16|few|TRBJ1-2|TRBV10-3
TGTGCCATCAGTGATCCGGGACAGGGGAATTCGGGTGGCTACACCTTC
CAISDPGQGNSGGYTF
>NA|11|NA|TRBJ2-2|TRBV6-2/TRBV6-3
TGTGCCAGCAGTCACACCGGGGAGCTGTTTTTT
CASSHTGELFF
>TRBD1|15|NA|TRBJ2-7|TRBV27
TGTGCCAGCAGTTTCCAGGGGGCGCGGTCCTACGAGCAGTACTTC
CASSFQGARSYEQYF
>TRBD2|12|NA|TRBJ2-7|TRBV3-1/TRBV3-2
TGTGCCAGCAGCCAAGACGGCTGGGACTATCACTTC
CASSQDGWDYHF
>NA|13|NA|TRBJ1-2|TRBV12-3/TRBV12-4
TGTGCCAGCAGTTTGGTCCGCTACTATGGCTACACCTTC
CASSLVRYYGYTF
>TRBD2|17|NA|TRBJ2-3|TRBV4-1
TGCGCCAGCAGCCAAGAAACTCCGGGGGGGGCCACAGATACGCAGTATTTT
CASSQETPGGATDTQYF
>NA|14|NA|TRBJ1-1|TRBV27
TGTGCCAGCAGTCTCGTGGAGAGGAAGACTGAAGCTTTCTTT
CASSLVERKTEAFF
>NA|14|NA|TRBJ1-2|TRBV24-1
TGTGCCACCAGTGACTCCGGGACGGACTATGGCTACACCTTC
CATSDSGTDYGYTF
>NA|13|NA|TRBJ2-2|TRBV2
TGTGCCAGCAGGGACTTGCGAACCGGGGAGCTGTTTTTT
CASRDLRTGELFF
>NA|16|NA|TRBJ1-4|TRBV4-2
TGTGCCAGCAGCCAAGAGTTGGCATTAGAGTATGAAAAACTGTTTTTT
CASSQELALEYEKLFF
>NA|14|NA|TRBJ1-2|TRBV7-9
TGTGCCAGCAGCTTAATTAGCCAAGGCAATGGCTACACCTTC
CASSLISQGNGYTF
>TRBD2|14|NA|TRBJ2-1|TRBV7-2
TGTGCCAGCAAGCGGGGGGACACCTACAATGAGCAGTTCTTC
CASKRGDTYNEQFF
>NA|13|NA|TRBJ1-5|TRBV18
TGTGCCAGCTCTACCGCTGGGGGCCAGCCCCAGCATTTT
CASSTAGGQPQHF
>TRBD1|16|NA|TRBJ1-4|TRBV10-3
TGTGCCACCGGGACAGGGGATCTGGCAACTAATGAAAAACTGTTTTTT
CATGTGDLATNEKLFF
>TRBD2|15|NA|TRBJ2-7|TRBV28
TGTGCCAGCAGGGCCGCTTTAGCGGGAGCCTACGAGCAGTACTTC
CASRAALAGAYEQYF
>TRBD2|15|NA|TRBJ2-7|TRBV7-8
TGTGCCAGCAGCCCCCCCTCGGGGCCCGGGGGGGAGCAGTACTTC
CASSPPSGPGGEQYF
>NA|11|NA|TRBJ2-7|TRBV5-6
TGTGCCAGCAGCTGGGCGGGAGAGCAGTACTTC
CASSWAGEQYF
>NA|12|few|TRBJ1-2|TRBV12-3/TRBV12-4
TGTGCCAGCAGCTCTTTTGACATAGGCTACACCTTC
CASSSFDIGYTF
>NA|13|once|TRBJ2-4|TRBV11-2
TGTGCCAGCAGCTTAGTAGCGGAGGACATTCAGTACTTC
CASSLVAEDIQYF
>NA|14|NA|TRBJ2-1|TRBV27
TGTGCCAGCAGTTCCAGGGGGGGCTACAATGAGCAGTTCTTC
CASSSRGGYNEQFF
>TRBD1|15|NA|TRBJ1-1|TRBV7-3
TGTGCCAGCAGCTTAAGACAGGGGGCTAGCACTGAAGCTTTCTTT
CASSLRQGASTEAFF
>NA|16|NA|TRBJ1-1|TRBV5-6
TGTGCCAGCAGCTTGGCCCCGGGAGTGGTCGACACTGAAGCTTTCTTT
CASSLAPGVVDTEAFF
>NA|14|once|TRBJ1-5|TRBV3-1/TRBV3-2
TGTGCCAGCAGCCAGGGGGGTAGAGGACAGCCCCAGCATTTT
CASSQGGRGQPQHF
>TRBD1|17|NA|TRBJ2-2|TRBV7-8
TGTGCCAGCAGCTCCTTATCCGGGACAGGGAACACCGGGGAGCTGTTTTTT
CASSSLSGTGNTGELFF